This TCR beta chain appears in the sequencing data of a study of blood T cells in healthy people across ages. Study-wide points: Diversity estimated from one million T cells was considered an underestimate.

Then a second PCR, running about 7 to 11 cycles, was carried out with a sample-barcoded 5' primer and a J-beta primer mix. One entry per CDR3 protein, called by TCRdb with MiXCR from the 5' RACE reads. This table holds about 1.8 million distinct CDR3 sequences, roughly 52% found once. This CDR3 region has 13 residues. CDR1 SGHTA and CDR2 FQGNSA come from the germline V gene. V was pared by 2 bases and J by 12 bases, with 8 bases of the junction left unmatched. A note on this clonotype: The antigen remains unidentified.

This sequence was found in a middle-aged woman in good health. The specimen sequenced was blood. This chain joins TRBV7-2 and TRBJ2-7, with 9 bases aligning to TRBD2. The chain's CDR3 is CASSLRAGGEVYF. The CDR3 DNA reads TGTGCCAGCAGCTTACGAGCGGGGGGTGAGGTGTACTTC.